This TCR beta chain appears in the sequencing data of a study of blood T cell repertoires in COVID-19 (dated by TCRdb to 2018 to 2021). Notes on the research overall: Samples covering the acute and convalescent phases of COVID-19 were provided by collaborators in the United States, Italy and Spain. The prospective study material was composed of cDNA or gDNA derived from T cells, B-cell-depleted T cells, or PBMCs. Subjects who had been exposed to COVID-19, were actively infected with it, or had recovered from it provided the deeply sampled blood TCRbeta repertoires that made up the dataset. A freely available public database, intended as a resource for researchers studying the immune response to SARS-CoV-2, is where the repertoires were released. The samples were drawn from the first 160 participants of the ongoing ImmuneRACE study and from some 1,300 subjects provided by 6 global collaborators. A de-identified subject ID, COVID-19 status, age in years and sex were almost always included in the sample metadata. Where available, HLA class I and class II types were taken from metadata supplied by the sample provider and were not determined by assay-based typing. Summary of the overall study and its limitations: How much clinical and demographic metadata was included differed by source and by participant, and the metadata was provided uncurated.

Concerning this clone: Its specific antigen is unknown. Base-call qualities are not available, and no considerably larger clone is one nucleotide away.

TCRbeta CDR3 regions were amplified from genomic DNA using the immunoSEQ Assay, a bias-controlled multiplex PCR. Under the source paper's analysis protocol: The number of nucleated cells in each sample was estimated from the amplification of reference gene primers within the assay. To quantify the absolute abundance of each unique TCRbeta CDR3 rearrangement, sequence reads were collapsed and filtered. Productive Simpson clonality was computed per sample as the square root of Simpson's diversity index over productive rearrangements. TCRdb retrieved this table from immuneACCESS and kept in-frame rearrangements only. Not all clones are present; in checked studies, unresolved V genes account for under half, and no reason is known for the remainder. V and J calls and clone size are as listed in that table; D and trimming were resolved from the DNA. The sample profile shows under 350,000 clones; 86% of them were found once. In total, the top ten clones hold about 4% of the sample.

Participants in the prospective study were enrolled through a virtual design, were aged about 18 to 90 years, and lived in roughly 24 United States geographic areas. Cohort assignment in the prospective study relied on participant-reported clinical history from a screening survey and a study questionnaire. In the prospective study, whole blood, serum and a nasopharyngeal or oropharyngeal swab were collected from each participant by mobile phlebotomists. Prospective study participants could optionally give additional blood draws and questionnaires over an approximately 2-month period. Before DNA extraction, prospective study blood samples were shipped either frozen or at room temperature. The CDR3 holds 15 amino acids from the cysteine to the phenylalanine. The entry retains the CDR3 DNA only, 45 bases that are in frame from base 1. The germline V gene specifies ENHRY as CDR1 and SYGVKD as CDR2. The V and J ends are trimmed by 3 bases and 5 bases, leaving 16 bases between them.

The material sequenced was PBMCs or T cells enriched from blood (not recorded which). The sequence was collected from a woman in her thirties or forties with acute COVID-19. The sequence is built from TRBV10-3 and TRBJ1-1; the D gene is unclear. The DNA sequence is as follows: TGTGCCATCAGTGACGGGTCGGGTGCGCGGACTGAAGCTTTCTTT. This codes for CAISDGSGARTEAFF.